The rows below give T cell receptor beta chains drawn from one sample of a study of shared clonotypes between healthy human individuals. Profiling relied on immunoSEQ multiplex PCR, and the TCRdb table lists in-frame clones only, not all of them. The data contain 1.5 million to 2.5 million clones, about 95% of them singletons. The sample was naive CD8+ T cells sorted from blood. The receptors were gathered from a man aged 18 to 30 in good health. CDR3s leave out the opening cysteine and the closing phenylalanine or tryptophan. Some rows mark clone size as missing; the rest say once, few, many or name a class of expanded clone.

>TRBV7-2|once|10
ASSFDGLTQY
>TRBV19|-|13
ASSILTGMNTEAF
>TRBV4-3|-|16
ASSQVGQTSGYYNEQF
>TRBV6-5|-|12
ASSYAGTEYEQY
>TRBV7-8|-|15
ASSHDRGQGGNQPQH
>TRBV6-5|-|12
ASSYRREDTEAF
>TRBV7-9|-|12
ASSLTEGRTEAF
>TRBV6-1|many|17
ASSEWIHGTGTGGNGYT
>TRBV6-5|-|12
ASSLGGEAMVAF
>TRBV28|-|12
ASSRQGSSGELF
>TRBV9|-|11
ASTGISNEKLF
>TRBV4-1|-|13
ASSLWDSKNSPLH
>TRBV9|-|14
ASSAPGLAGYNEQF
>TRBV27|once|13
ASSSPRTGSYGYT
>TRBV10-3|-|11
AIRGDSHYGYT
>TRBV11-2|-|12
ASSIATGNYGYT
>TRBV10-2|-|15
ASRDVGPILSGNTIY
>TRBV9|-|14
ASSVGGDLLNTEAF
>TRBV29-1|-|10
SVEGQELEAF
>TRBV4-3|few|13
ASSPSHRAPLGYT
>TRBV29-1|-|9
SDDSLPGYT
>TRBV5-6|-|13
ASSLGQGIGTEAF
>TRBV28|-|13
ASSLYRGLSYEQY
>TRBV4-3|-|14
ASSQDLVGAVYGYT